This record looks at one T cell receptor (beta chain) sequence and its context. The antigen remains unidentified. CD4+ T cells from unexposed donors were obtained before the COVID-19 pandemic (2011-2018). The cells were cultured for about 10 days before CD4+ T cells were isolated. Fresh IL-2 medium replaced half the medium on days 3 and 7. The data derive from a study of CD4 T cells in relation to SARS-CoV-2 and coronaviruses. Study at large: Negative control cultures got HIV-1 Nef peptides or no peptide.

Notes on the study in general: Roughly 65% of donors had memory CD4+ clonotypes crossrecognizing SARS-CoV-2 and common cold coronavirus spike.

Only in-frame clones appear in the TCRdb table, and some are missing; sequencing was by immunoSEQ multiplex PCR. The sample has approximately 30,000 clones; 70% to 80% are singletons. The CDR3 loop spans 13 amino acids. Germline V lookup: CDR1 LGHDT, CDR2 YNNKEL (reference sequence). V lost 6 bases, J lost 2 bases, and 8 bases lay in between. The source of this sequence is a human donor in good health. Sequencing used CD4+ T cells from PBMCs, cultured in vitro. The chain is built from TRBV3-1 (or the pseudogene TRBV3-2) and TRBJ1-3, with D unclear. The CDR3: CASRPAPGNTIYF. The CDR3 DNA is TGTGCCAGCAGACCTGCCCCTGGAAACACCATATATTTT.